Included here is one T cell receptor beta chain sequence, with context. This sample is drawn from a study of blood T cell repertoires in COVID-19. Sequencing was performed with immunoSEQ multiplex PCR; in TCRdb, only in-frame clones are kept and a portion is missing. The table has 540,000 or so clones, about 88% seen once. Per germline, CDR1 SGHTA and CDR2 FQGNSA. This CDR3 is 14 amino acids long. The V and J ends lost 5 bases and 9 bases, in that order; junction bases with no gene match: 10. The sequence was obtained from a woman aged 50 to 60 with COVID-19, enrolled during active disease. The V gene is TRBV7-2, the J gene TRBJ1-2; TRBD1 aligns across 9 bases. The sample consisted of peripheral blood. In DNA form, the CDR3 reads TGTGCCAGCAGCGTTCCCGGGACAGGGAGCCGCTACACCTTC. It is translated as CASSVPGTGSRYTF.